Below are 15 T cell receptor beta chains sequenced from a single sample in a study of beta chain features in type 1 diabetes. What was sequenced were expressed TCRB transcripts, since all of the isolated RNA had been reverse transcribed. Generated by immunoSEQ multiplex PCR, the TCRdb table keeps only in-frame clones and is missing some. The table shows 200,000 to 250,000 clones, with about 9.3% occurring only once. Sequenced material: naive CD4+ T cells from blood. Source of these receptors: a young woman in good health.

The chain links TRBV5-1 to TRBJ2-7; 7 bases are a match to TRBD1. This CDR3 is built from 15 residues. V dropped 5 bases and J dropped 3; count of bases not matched to a gene: 11. Germline V lookup: CDR1 SGHRS, CDR2 YFSETQ. This CDR3 reads CASRLSPGQYYEQYF. The CDR3 DNA sequence: TGCGCCAGCAGACTATCTCCGGGACAGTACTACGAGCAGTACTTC. Together with reference TRBV5-1 and TRBJ2-7, the CDR3 gives the full variable domain: KAGVTQTPRYLIKTRGQQVTLSCSPISGHRSVSWYQQTPGQGLQFLFEYFSETQRNKGNFPGRFSGRQFSNSRSEMNVSTLELGDSALYLCASRLSPGQYYEQYFGPGTRLTVT.

This clone turned up a few times. The rearrangement links TRBV5-1 to TRBJ2-1, with D tentatively TRBD2 (6 bases). The CDR3 is made up of 15 amino acids. V shed 0 bases and J shed 3 bases, with 10 bases lying between them. Germline V CDR1 and CDR2: SGHRS, YFSETQ. The CDR3 loop reads CASSLGGILYNEQFF. The CDR3 DNA reads as TGCGCCAGCAGCTTGGGCGGGATCCTCTACAATGAGCAGTTCTTC.

This chain joins TRBV4-2 and TRBJ2-1, with 10 positions matching TRBD2. This CDR3 has 19 amino acids. The ends lost 1 base at V and 4 bases at J; junction bases unmatched: 13. The V gene's germline CDR1 is LGHNA and CDR2 YNFKEQ. CDR3 in DNA: TGTGCCAGCAGCCAAGCGGGGGGGTTGACTAGCGGGCTATACAATGAGCAGTTCTTC. Protein product: CASSQAGGLTSGLYNEQFF.

The chain carries TRBV19 and TRBJ1-1; D gene uncertain. The CDR3 is 12 residues long. V gave up 10 bases and J gave up 1 base, with 10 bases separating them. From germline, CDR1 is LNHDA and CDR2 SQIVND (reference sequence). CDR3 DNA sequence: TGTGCCATAAAAACAAAGAACACTGAAGCTTTCTTT. Protein sequence: CAIKTKNTEAFF.

This clone was counted a few times. The chain recombines TRBV25-1 with TRBJ2-1, with 7 bases matching TRBD1. The length of the CDR3 is 15 residues. The V and J ends lost 3 bases and 5 bases, in that order; junction bases with no gene match: 7. Germline V gene sequence: CDR1 MGHDK, CDR2 SYGVNS. This CDR3 reads CASSDPGTDDNEQFF. CDR3 nucleotide sequence: TGTGCCAGCAGTGACCCCGGGACAGATGACAATGAGCAGTTCTTC.

This clone was counted only a few times. The chain combines TRBV7-2 with TRBJ1-6; 7 bases fit TRBD1. CDR3 length: 17 residues. J was trimmed by 7 bases and V by 5 bases; bases with no gene match: 14. CDR1 is SGHTA, CDR2 FQGNSA, per germline. The CDR3 is CASSITGASLGNSPLHF. DNA of the CDR3: TGTGCCAGCAGCATTACAGGGGCATCGCTGGGAAATTCACCCCTCCACTTT.

This chain joins TRBV19 and TRBJ2-4; TRBD2 might be the D (5 bases). V was cut by 5 bases and J by 1 base, with 15 bases left in between. Germline CDR1 and CDR2: LNHDA and SQIVND (reference sequence). The CDR3 sequence is 16 residues long. Here the CDR3 DNA reads TGTGCCAGTAGTCCTTTCCTAGCTGGTGCCAAAAACATTCAGTACTTC. Residues: CASSPFLAGAKNIQYF.

This clone was seen a handful of times. The rearrangement uses TRBV9 and TRBJ2-3; D is undetermined. CDR3 size: 13 residues. Germline V gene sequence: CDR1 SGDLS, CDR2 YYNGEE. The V gene lost 6 bases and the J gene lost 2 bases, with 10 bases spanning the gap. The CDR3 nucleotides read TGTGCCAGCACCGCTAGGTACACAGATACGCAGTATTTT. Translation gives CASTARYTDTQYF.

J is TRBJ2-7 and V is TRBV5-1; 10 bases are a match to TRBD2. This CDR3 comprises 15 residues. Germline V gene lookup returns CDR1 SGHRS and CDR2 YFSETQ. J lost 2 bases, V lost 2 bases, and 4 bases had no gene match. The CDR3 nucleotides read TGCGCCAGCAGCTTATTCACTAGCGGGACCTACGAGCAGTACTTC. Translation: CASSLFTSGTYEQYF. Using reference TRBV5-1 and TRBJ2-7 for the parts outside the CDR3, the full variable domain is KAGVTQTPRYLIKTRGQQVTLSCSPISGHRSVSWYQQTPGQGLQFLFEYFSETQRNKGNFPGRFSGRQFSNSRSEMNVSTLELGDSALYLCASSLFTSGTYEQYFGPGTRLTVT.

This chain joins TRBV6-6 and TRBJ1-3; D unresolved. The CDR3 covers 14 residues. Trimming removed 4 bases from V and 2 bases from J, with 9 bases in between. CDR1 MNHNY and CDR2 SVGAGI come from the germline V gene (reference sequence). CDR3 amino acids: CASSSETAGNTIYF. The CDR3 bases are TGTGCCAGCAGTTCGGAGACCGCTGGAAACACCATATATTTT.

This clone has more than one count but fewer than ten. CDR3 nucleotide sequence: TGTGCCTGGGGGCTTTCTGGAAACACCATATATTTT. This sequence encodes CAWGLSGNTIYF. This chain links TRBV30 with TRBJ1-3; no firm D call. V gave up 5 bases and J gave up 1 base, with 6 bases separating them. Germline V gene lookup returns CDR1 GTSNPN and CDR2 SVGIG (reference sequence). There are 12 residues in the CDR3.

This clone was detected a few times. The genes are TRBV5-1 and TRBJ1-2, with D possibly being TRBD1 (6 bases). Trimming took off 4 bases at V and 4 bases at J, with 14 bases between the two ends. CDR1 and CDR2 from the germline V gene are SGHRS and YFSETQ. The CDR3 sequence is 14 residues long. CDR3 in amino acids: CASSLAAGAYGYTF. For the CDR3, the DNA is TGCGCCAGCAGCCTTGCGGCAGGGGCCTATGGCTACACCTTC.

There are a few counts of this clone. The CDR3, as DNA: TGTGCCAGCAGCTTGGGAGGAACGACGGCCTACGAGCAGTACTTC. Its translation is CASSLGGTTAYEQYF. This chain links TRBV5-4 with TRBJ2-7; D gene ambiguous. The CDR3 spans 15 residues. The ends were cut back, 0 bases at V and 2 bases at J, with 12 bases in the middle. Germline assignment: CDR1 SGHNT and CDR2 YYREEE (reference sequence).

V gene TRBV9 combines with J gene TRBJ2-5; D gene ambiguous. This CDR3 comprises 13 residues. CDR1 is SGDLS, CDR2 YYNGEE, per germline. The V gene lost 0 bases and the J gene lost 1 base, with 4 bases spanning the gap. CDR3 coding DNA: TGTGCCAGCAGCGTAGCTCCCCAAGAGACCCAGTACTTC. Translating it yields CASSVAPQETQYF.

This clone was counted a single time. The chain combines TRBV30 with TRBJ1-6, with 11 bases that match TRBD1. This CDR3 is built from 16 residues. The germline CDR1 and CDR2 sequences are GTSNPN and SVGIG (reference sequence). Losses at the gene ends were 1 base for V and 7 bases for J; bases not matched to a gene: 6. As DNA, the CDR3 is TGTGCCTGGAGTGGGACAGGGGGCTGGGGAAATTCACCCCTCCACTTT. Its translation is CAWSGTGGWGNSPLHF.